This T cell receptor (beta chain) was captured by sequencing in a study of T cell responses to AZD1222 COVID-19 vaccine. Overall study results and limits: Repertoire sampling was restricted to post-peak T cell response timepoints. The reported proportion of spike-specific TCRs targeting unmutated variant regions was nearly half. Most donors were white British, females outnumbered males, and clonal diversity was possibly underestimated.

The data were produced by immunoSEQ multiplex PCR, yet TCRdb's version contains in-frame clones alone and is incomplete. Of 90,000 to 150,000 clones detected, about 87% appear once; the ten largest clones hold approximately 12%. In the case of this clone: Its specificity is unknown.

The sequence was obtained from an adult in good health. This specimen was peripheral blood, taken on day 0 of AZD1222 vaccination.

CDR3 amino acids: CSASTGINEKLFF. The CDR3 nucleotides are TGCAGTGCTAGTACTGGGATTAATGAAAAACTGTTTTTT. The chain joins TRBV20-1 to TRBJ1-4; D unresolved. CDR1 DFQATT and CDR2 SNEGSKA come from the germline V gene (reference sequence). The germline V and J ends were trimmed by 3 bases and 4 bases, with 9 bases remaining between them. The CDR3 sequence is 13 residues long.